This record looks at one TCR beta chain sequence and its context. These data belong to a study of blood T cell repertoires in COVID-19. Across the whole study: Some COVID-19 samples were acute and others convalescent; all came from the United States, Italy and Spain.

V shed 3 bases, J shed 7 bases, and the junction held 14 bases outside the gene matches. Germline V CDR1 and CDR2: DFQATT, SNEGSKA (reference sequence). The CDR3 totals 16 residues. How the authors handled the data: Cell counts per sample came from amplifying reference gene primers. Data came from immunoSEQ multiplex PCR; TCRdb stores just in-frame clones and leaves some out. The V and J calls and the clone size are those of that table, but D and trimming were determined from the DNA. The sample consists of tens of thousands of clones, roughly 87% of them appearing once. The sequenced sample was peripheral blood. The chain uses TRBV20-1 and TRBJ2-4, with 8 bases lining up with TRBD2. The clonotype originates from a middle-aged man with acute or convalescent COVID-19. CDR3 bases: TGCAGTGCTAGTAGGCCACTAGCGGTCACCGGGAACATTCAGTACTTC. This sequence encodes CSASRPLAVTGNIQYF.